This T cell receptor beta chain was identified in a study of blood T cell repertoires in COVID-19. At the level of the study: Samples came from the United States, Italy and Spain, spanning acute and convalescent COVID-19. PBMCs, B-cell-depleted T cells, or T cells were the source of the cDNA or gDNA that made up the material.

Study processing details: Estimates of nucleated cell counts were drawn from the amplification of reference gene primers. Clones were read by immunoSEQ multiplex PCR, and TCRdb kept only the in-frame ones, dropping some. Clone size and V and J calls were adopted from that table, with D and trimming inferred from the DNA. This table holds 150,000 to 200,000 clones, more than 75% found once. Seattle patient enrollment occurred during active infection, with longitudinal follow-up thereafter. Germline V gene lookup returns CDR1 MNHEY and CDR2 SMNVEV (reference sequence). This CDR3 region has 15 residues. J lost 5 bases, V lost 4 bases, and 7 bases had no gene match.

Sequences were obtained from peripheral blood. V gene TRBV27 combines with J gene TRBJ2-7; 11 bases agree with TRBD1. This TCR was recovered from a woman aged 70-85 years with COVID-19, enrolled during active disease. The CDR3 sequence: CASSSRTGGDNEQYF. DNA of the CDR3: TGTGCCAGCAGTTCCCGGACAGGGGGCGACAACGAGCAGTACTTC.